What follows describes a single TCR beta chain. There are many counts of this clonotype. Its antigen is not yet known. Base-call qualities are not available, and no considerably larger clone is one nucleotide away. Whole blood was used without fractionating the cells, so the repertoire represented all peripheral T cells without sorting. Roughly 10 uninfected healthy donors were sampled as controls, four of whom were sampled twice approximately 3 months apart. For RNA extraction, 2 to 3 ml of peripheral blood was collected into Tempus tubes. Residual genomic DNA was removed with the TURBO-DNase kit and globin mRNA was depleted with GLOBINclear. This record comes from a study of HIV-infected patients and healthy controls (dated 2014 in TCRdb). Describing the broader study: The study tested whether deep TCR repertoire sequencing of HIV patients' small blood samples could capture immune perturbation and reconstitution. Beyond this particular receptor, the publication reports: During therapy, a significant decrease in frequency was seen for HIV-associated CDR3s, whereas no significant change was found for CMV-associated CDR3s, although most of them became more frequent. Alpha-chain CDR3s from MAIT cells occurred at high frequency in healthy controls but were severely depleted in HIV+ repertoires. Sequencing depth was restricted by the use of whole blood, which also prevented the dynamics of distinct T-cell subpopulations from being separated. Size-matched repertoire data did not replicate the apparent post-therapy recovery of the Gini index in HIV-infected patients. Significantly different mean usage between HIV-infected patients and controls was observed for eight alpha and eight beta V genes. Roughly threefold more distinct CDR3s and higher Shannon diversity were observed in healthy control repertoires than in untreated HIV+ repertoires. HIV-infected repertoires had significantly higher mean Gini indices than controls, possibly reflecting oligoclonality. A major limit on how widely the findings apply, in the view of the authors, was that only sixteen HIV-infected individuals were processed. In the samples, alpha-beta chain pairing was left undetermined. Comparisons were complicated by unequal numbers of distinct sequences between patients and controls, and rare events from HIV-infected data were overweighted by size-matching. By Jaccard index and by the count of highly shared sequences, healthy controls shared more CDR3s between individuals than HIV+ patients did. The observed differences in diversity were not explained by the slight differences in age and sex profiles between the study cohorts. Donor HLA types were not determined in the study.

The junction shows trimming of 0 bases on V and 3 bases on J, plus 13 bases between the germline ends. From the germline V gene (reference sequence), CDR1 is LNHNV and CDR2 is YYDKDF. Its CDR3 holds 16 amino acids, cysteine through phenylalanine. The retained sequence is limited to the CDR3, 48 bases, with the frame set at the first base. Using SuperScript III with primers targeting the alpha and beta constant regions, around 500 ng of RNA was reverse transcribed. Separate libraries for the alpha and beta chains were generated through chain-specific third strand synthesis that incorporated multiplexing indices. The protocol used a single primer pair to amplify all rearrangements within a chain, which avoided primer bias, and attached molecular barcodes to each cDNA molecule. Purified cDNA was joined by T4 RNA Ligase 1 to a 5' RACE adapter carrying a random hexamer and the SP2 sequencing primer site. The authors primed second strand synthesis from the SP2 site with Phusion polymerase and used slow temperature ramps to favor optimal annealing. Two random hexamer sequences, both added before amplification and joined together, made up the 12-nucleotide barcode of each molecule. An amplification PCR of 23 cycles with P5s and P7 primers came after a short first PCR that had added P5 and P7 adapter elements plus a second index. Libraries received about 26 PCR cycles in total, were quantified on a Qubit, sized on a Bioanalyzer, and diluted to approximately 3.7 nM. Sequencing of the normalized libraries was done on an Illumina MiSeq using 2 x 250 paired-end kits. Reverse transcription reactions underwent purification over MinElute columns, with elution into 10 ul Tris-Cl. The adapter ligations were run for roughly 25 hours at 16 degrees C, and AMPure XP beads at a 1:1 ratio were afterwards used to clean them. In the paper's pipeline: A modified Decombinator that output V, J, insert and barcode information was used to process the demultiplexed FASTQ files. Sequences that shared a barcode but differed from the dominant sequence were treated as errors and discarded, and barcodes were clustered at Levenshtein distance 3 and counted to estimate the original cDNA molecules. Downstream analyses used R packages ineq, vegan, igraph and RCytoscape, with IMGT nomenclature and CDR3 definitions. The authors computed V gene usage over distinct sequences and counted each TCR a single time to avoid skew from clonal expansion. Unique CDR3 amino acid sequences within a donor were connected in similarity networks whenever two sequences differed by a single Levenshtein edit. Published HIV-specific CDR3s (around 99 alpha, approximately 660 beta) and CMV-specific CDR3s (about twelve alpha, a few hundred beta) were assembled and queried against the repertoires. It was shown by random subsampling to size-matched repertoires that the decreased diversity of patients was not caused by their lower sequence numbers. The public reads were reanalyzed by TCRdb: fastp trimming at Q25, MiXCR alignment, in-frame beta chains only. Here each entry gathers all rows of one CDR3 protein and keeps the most common genes and DNA. Here the V and J calls rest on TCRdb's processing, not on the authors' analysis. This sample gives under 20,000 distinct CDR3 sequences in total; about 7% of them show up just once. The ten largest account for 8.3% of the sample.

The specimen sequenced was blood. This clonotype was sampled from an adult in good health. The chain uses TRBV15 and TRBJ2-3, with no D gene named confidently. The bases read TGTGCCACCAGCAGAGATGCGTCGATAGGGACAGATACGCAGTATTTT. Its amino acids are CATSRDASIGTDTQYF.